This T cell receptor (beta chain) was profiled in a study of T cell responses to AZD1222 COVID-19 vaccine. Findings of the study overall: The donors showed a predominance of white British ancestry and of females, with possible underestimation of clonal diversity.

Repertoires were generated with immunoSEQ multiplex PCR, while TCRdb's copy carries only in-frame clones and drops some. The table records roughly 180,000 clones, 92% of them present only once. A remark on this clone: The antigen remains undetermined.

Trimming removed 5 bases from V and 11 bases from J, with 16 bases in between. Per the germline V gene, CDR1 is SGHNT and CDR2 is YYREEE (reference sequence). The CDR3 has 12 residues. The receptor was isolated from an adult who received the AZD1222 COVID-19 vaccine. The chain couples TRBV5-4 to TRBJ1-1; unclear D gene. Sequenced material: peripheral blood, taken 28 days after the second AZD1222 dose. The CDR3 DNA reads TGTGCCAGCAGTTCGGACGACTTTGACGCTTTCTTT. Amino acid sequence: CASSSDDFDAFF.